Sequencing of this T cell receptor (beta chain) was carried out in a study of CD8 T cells in Susac syndrome. This clonotype was seen only once. Random hexamers were used to reverse transcribe an amount of roughly 0.45 to 1 ug RNA. From the immunoSEQ multiplex PCR reads, TCRdb called clonotypes with MiXCR, one entry per CDR3 protein. The sample yields some 160,000 distinct CDR3 sequences, about 91% seen once. The sample consisted of CD4+ T cells from PBMCs. This receptor was identified in a human donor in good health.

This chain's CDR3 is CASSLAGGVVNYGYTF. The CDR3 DNA reads as TGTGCCAGCAGTTTGGCAGGGGGCGTTGTTAACTATGGCTACACCTTC. The chain joins TRBV12-3 or TRBV12-4 to TRBJ1-2, with 8 positions matching TRBD1. J lost 1 base, V lost 3 bases, and 7 bases had no gene match. CDR3 length: 16 amino acids.